The 2 T cell receptor beta chains below were found in one sample sequenced in a study of identifying expanded T cells in peripheral blood. Data came from immunoSEQ multiplex PCR; TCRdb stores just in-frame clones and leaves some out. The sample consists of about 120,000 clones, 75% to 90% of them appearing once. Sequenced sample: blood. All receptors come from a person between 18 and 75 years old in good health.

The rearrangement joins TRBV15 to TRBJ1-3, with D unresolved. The germline gives CDR1 LNHNV, CDR2 YYDKDF (reference sequence). CDR3 length: 13 residues. The V end lost 0 bases, the J end lost 7 bases, and 7 bases lay between the germline ends. The CDR3 DNA reads as TGTGCCACCAGCAGAGATTACGCCAACACCATATATTTT. It translates to CATSRDYANTIYF.

The rearrangement uses TRBV6-1 and TRBJ1-6; D is unresolved. The V gene lost 1 base and the J gene lost 0 bases, with 13 bases spanning the gap. The CDR3 is made up of 18 amino acids. Germline V gives CDR1 MNHNS, CDR2 SASEGT. The CDR3 DNA sequence: TGTGCCAGCAGTGAAGACCCAGCGGGGAGCTCCTATAATTCACCCCTCCACTTT. Amino acids: CASSEDPAGSSYNSPLHF.